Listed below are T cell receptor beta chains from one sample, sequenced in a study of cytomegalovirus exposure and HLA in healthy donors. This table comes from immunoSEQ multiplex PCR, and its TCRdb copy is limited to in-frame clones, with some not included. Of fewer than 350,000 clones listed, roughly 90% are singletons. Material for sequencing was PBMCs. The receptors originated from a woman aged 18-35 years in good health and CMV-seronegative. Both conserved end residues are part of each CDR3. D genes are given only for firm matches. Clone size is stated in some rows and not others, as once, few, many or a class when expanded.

CDR3: CASSLDEGVYEQYF; DNA: TGTGCCAGCAGCTTGGACGAGGGCGTCTACGAGCAGTACTTC; J: TRBJ2-7; V: TRBV5-4; D: .; size: .; length: 14
CDR3: CASRGQEFYEQYF; DNA: TGTGCCAGCAGGGGACAGGAATTCTACGAGCAGTACTTC; J: TRBJ2-7; V: TRBV6-5; D: TRBD1; size: .; length: 13
CDR3: CASSQGLSSGGYTF; DNA: TGTGCCAGCAGCCAGGGACTTTCCTCTGGGGGCTACACCTTC; J: TRBJ1-2; V: TRBV7-2; D: .; size: .; length: 14
CDR3: CASSQVFGQGSENSPLHF; DNA: TGTGCCAGCAGCCAAGTTTTTGGACAGGGATCGGAGAATTCACCCCTCCACTTT; J: TRBJ1-6; V: TRBV4-2; D: TRBD1; size: .; length: 18
CDR3: CSTESQGYGYTF; DNA: TGCAGCACCGAGAGCCAGGGCTATGGCTACACCTTC; J: TRBJ1-2; V: TRBV29-1; D: .; size: .; length: 12
CDR3: CATSSAGTGVLQPQHF; DNA: TGTGCCACCAGCAGTGCCGGGACAGGGGTCCTTCAGCCCCAGCATTTT; J: TRBJ1-5; V: TRBV15; D: TRBD1; size: .; length: 16
CDR3: CASSFPQGSDEQYF; DNA: TGTGCCAGCAGCTTCCCACAGGGAAGTGACGAGCAGTACTTC; J: TRBJ2-7; V: TRBV7-9; D: .; size: .; length: 14
CDR3: CASSLAPGANEKLFF; DNA: TGCGCCAGCAGCTTGGCCCCGGGGGCTAATGAAAAACTGTTTTTT; J: TRBJ1-4; V: TRBV5-1; D: .; size: .; length: 15
CDR3: CASSDIPGELFF; DNA: TGTGCCAGCAGTGACATCCCCGGGGAGCTGTTTTTT; J: TRBJ2-2; V: TRBV27; D: .; size: .; length: 12
CDR3: CATSRSGTPWGYTF; DNA: TGTGCCACCAGCAGATCCGGGACACCCTGGGGCTACACCTTC; J: TRBJ1-2; V: TRBV15; D: .; size: .; length: 14
CDR3: CASSFEPGGGYNEQFF; DNA: TGTGCCAGCAGCTTTGAACCAGGGGGTGGCTACAATGAGCAGTTCTTC; J: TRBJ2-1; V: TRBV7-8; D: TRBD1; size: .; length: 16
CDR3: CASSRGDYEQYF; DNA: TGCGCCAGCAGCCGGGGGGACTACGAGCAGTACTTC; J: TRBJ2-7; V: TRBV4-1; D: .; size: .; length: 12
CDR3: CATSADRGHGNTIYF; DNA: TGTGCCACCAGCGCCGACAGGGGACATGGAAACACCATATATTTT; J: TRBJ1-3; V: TRBV15; D: TRBD1; size: once; length: 15
CDR3: CASSRDSQIYEQYF; DNA: TGTGCCAGCAGTAGGGACAGTCAAATCTACGAGCAGTACTTC; J: TRBJ2-7; V: TRBV6-5; D: TRBD1; size: .; length: 14
CDR3: CASSVRGGTSGYNEQFF; DNA: TGTGCCAGCAGCGTACGTGGGGGGACTAGCGGATACAATGAGCAGTTCTTC; J: TRBJ2-1; V: TRBV9; D: TRBD2; size: .; length: 17
CDR3: CASSQGTGVSYEQYF; DNA: TGCGCCAGCAGCCAAGGGACAGGGGTCTCCTACGAGCAGTACTTC; J: TRBJ2-7; V: TRBV4-1; D: TRBD1; size: once; length: 15
CDR3: CASSFQDTDTQYF; DNA: TGCGCCAGCAGCTTTCAGGACACAGATACGCAGTATTTT; J: TRBJ2-3; V: TRBV5-1; D: .; size: .; length: 13
CDR3: CASSLRGFAEAFF; DNA: TGTGCCAGCAGCTTACGGGGTTTCGCTGAAGCTTTCTTT; J: TRBJ1-1; V: TRBV13; D: .; size: .; length: 13
CDR3: CASSTDENTEAFF; DNA: TGTGCCAGCTCAACAGACGAGAACACTGAAGCTTTCTTT; J: TRBJ1-1; V: TRBV18; D: .; size: .; length: 13
CDR3: CASSFGTSPFYF; DNA: TGTGCCAGCAGCTTTGGGACTAGCCCTTTCTATTTT; J: TRBJ2-3; V: TRBV5-6; D: TRBD2; size: .; length: 12